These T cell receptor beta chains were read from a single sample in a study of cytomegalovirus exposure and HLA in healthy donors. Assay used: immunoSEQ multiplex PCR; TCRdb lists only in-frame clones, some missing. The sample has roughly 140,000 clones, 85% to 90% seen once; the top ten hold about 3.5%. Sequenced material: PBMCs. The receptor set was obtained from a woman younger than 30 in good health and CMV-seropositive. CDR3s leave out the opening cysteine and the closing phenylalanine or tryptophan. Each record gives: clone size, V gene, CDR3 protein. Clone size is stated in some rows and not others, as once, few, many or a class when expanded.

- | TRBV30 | AWSMRAGPQPQH
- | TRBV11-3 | ASNPGRGRGETQY
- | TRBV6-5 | ASTFTGSSYNEQF
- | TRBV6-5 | ASSRDFGVGEQY
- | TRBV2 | ATGTRSNYEQY
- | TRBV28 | ASSLSGGYT
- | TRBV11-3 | ASSPTGDQETQY
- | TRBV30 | AWSVRVSWETQY
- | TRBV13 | ASSPGLAGVRSNTDTQY
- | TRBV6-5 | ASSRSPDSTYEQY
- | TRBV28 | ASRIAGGTLYNEQF
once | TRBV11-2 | ASSLGLASGELF
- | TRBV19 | ASSIPTGNTEAF
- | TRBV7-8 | ASSFRTGQGNQPQH
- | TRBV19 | ASSINRANEQY